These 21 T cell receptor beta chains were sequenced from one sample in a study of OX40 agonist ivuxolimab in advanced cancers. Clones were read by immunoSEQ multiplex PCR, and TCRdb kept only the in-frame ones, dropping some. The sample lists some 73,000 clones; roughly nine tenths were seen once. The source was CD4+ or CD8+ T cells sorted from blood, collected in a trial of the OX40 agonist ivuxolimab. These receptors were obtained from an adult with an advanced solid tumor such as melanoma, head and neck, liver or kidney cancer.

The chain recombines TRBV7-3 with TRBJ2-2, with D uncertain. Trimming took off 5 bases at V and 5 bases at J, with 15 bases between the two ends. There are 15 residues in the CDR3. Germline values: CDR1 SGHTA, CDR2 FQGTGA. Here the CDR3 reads CASSAKARGTGELFF. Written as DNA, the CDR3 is TGTGCCAGCAGCGCCAAAGCCCGCGGTACCGGGGAGCTGTTTTTT.

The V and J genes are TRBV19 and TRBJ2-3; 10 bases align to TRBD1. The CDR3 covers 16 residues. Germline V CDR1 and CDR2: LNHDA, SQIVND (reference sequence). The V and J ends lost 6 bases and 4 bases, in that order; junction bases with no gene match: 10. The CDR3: CASSPDRGQKADTQYF. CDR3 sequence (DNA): TGTGCCAGTAGCCCTGACAGGGGGCAAAAAGCAGATACGCAGTATTTT.

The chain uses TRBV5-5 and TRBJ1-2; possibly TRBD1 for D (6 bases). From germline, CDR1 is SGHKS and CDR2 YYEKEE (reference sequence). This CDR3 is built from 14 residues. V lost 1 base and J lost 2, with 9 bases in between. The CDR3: CASSLSGGNYGYTF. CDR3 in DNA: TGTGCCAGCAGCTTGAGTGGGGGCAACTATGGCTACACCTTC.

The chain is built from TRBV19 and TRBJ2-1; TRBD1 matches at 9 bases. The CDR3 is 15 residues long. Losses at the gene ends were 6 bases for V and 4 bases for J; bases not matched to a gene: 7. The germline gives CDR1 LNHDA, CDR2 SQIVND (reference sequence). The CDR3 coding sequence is TGTGCCAGTAGAAAGGGGACAGGGCGATACAATGAGCAGTTCTTC. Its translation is CASRKGTGRYNEQFF.

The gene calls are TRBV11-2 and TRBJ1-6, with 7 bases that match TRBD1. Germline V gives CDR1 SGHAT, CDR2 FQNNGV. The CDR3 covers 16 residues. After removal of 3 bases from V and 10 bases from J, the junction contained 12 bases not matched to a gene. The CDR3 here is CASSFRNSHRGSPLHF. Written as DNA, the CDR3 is TGTGCCAGCAGCTTTAGGAACTCTCACAGGGGATCACCCCTCCACTTT.

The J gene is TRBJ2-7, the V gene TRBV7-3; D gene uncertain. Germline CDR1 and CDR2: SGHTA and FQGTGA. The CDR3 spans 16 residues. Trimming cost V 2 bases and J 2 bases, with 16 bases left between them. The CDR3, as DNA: TGTGCCAGCAGCTTAGGTCCGGGCCTGGGGACCTACGAGCAGTACTTC. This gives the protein CASSLGPGLGTYEQYF.

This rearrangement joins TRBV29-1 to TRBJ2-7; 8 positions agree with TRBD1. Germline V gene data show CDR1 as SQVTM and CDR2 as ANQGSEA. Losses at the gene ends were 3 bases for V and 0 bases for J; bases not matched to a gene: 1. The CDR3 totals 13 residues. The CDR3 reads CSVEGQVSYEQYF. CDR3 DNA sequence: TGCAGCGTTGAGGGACAGGTCTCCTACGAGCAGTACTTC.

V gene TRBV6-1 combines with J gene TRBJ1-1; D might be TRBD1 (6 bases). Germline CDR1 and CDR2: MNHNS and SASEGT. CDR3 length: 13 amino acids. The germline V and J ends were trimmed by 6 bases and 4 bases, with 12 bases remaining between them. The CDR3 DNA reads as TGTGCCAGCAGACGACAGGCGGGCACTGAAGCTTTCTTT. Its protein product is CASRRQAGTEAFF.

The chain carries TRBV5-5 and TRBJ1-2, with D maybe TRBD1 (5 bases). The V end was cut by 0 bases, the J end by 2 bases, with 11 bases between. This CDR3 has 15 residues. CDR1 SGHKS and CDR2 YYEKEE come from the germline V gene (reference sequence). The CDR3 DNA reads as TGTGCCAGCAGCTTGGTAACGACAGCGAACTATGGCTACACCTTC. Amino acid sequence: CASSLVTTANYGYTF.

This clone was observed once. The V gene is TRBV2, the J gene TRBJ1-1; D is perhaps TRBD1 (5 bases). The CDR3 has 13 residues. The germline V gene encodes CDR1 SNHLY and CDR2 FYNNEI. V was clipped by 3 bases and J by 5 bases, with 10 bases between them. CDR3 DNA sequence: TGTGCCAGCAGTGAGACAGCCCGAACTGAAGCTTTCTTT. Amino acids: CASSETARTEAFF.

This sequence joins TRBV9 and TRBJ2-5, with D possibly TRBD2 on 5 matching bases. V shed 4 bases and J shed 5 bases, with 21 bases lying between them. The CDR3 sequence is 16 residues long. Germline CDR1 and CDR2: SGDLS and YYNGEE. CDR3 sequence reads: CASSPRATLIGETQYF. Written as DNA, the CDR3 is TGTGCCAGCAGCCCGAGGGCGACCCTCATTGGGGAGACCCAGTACTTC.

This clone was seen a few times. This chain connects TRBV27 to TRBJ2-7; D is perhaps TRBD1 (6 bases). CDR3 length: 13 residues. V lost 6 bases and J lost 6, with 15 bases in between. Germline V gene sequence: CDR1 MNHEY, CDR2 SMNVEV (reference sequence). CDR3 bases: TGTGCCAGCAGGTCCTTGGACAGACCCGAGCAGTACTTC. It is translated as CASRSLDRPEQYF.

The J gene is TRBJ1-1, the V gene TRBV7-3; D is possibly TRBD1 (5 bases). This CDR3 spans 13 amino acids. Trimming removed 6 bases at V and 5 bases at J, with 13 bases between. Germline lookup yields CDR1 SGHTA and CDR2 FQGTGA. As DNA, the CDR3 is TGTGCCAGCAGTGCCCGGGGGGGAACTGAAGCTTTCTTT. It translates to CASSARGGTEAFF.

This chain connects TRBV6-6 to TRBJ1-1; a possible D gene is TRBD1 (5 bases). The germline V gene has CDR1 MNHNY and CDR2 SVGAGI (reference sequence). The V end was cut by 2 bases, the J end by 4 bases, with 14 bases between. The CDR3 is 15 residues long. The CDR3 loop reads CASSYEGNGGTEAFF. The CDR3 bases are TGTGCCAGCAGTTACGAGGGGAATGGAGGCACTGAAGCTTTCTTT.

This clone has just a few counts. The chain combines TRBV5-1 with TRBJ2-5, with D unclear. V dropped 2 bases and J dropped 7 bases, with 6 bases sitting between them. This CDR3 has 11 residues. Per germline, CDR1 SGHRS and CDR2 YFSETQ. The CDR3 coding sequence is TGCGCCAGCAGCTTCGATAGGACCCAGTACTTC. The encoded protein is CASSFDRTQYF.

CDR3 in amino acids: CATSRGGYDTQYF. The CDR3 DNA is TGTGCCACCAGCAGAGGGGGATACGATACGCAGTATTTT. The J gene is TRBJ2-3, the V gene TRBV15, with D unclear. The ends were cut back, 1 base at V and 6 bases at J, with 8 bases in the middle. From germline, CDR1 is LNHNV and CDR2 YYDKDF (reference sequence). This CDR3 spans 13 amino acids.

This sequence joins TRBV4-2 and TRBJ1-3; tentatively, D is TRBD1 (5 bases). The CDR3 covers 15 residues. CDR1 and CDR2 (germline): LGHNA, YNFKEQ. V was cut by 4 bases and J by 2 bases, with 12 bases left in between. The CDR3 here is CASSPGGEPGNTIYF. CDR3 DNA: TGTGCCAGCAGCCCTGGAGGGGAACCTGGAAACACCATATATTTT.

As DNA, the CDR3 is TGTGCCAGCAGCAAGAACTACGAGCAGTACTTC. It codes for CASSKNYEQYF. The chain has TRBV11-2 and TRBJ2-7; D gene uncertain. There are 11 residues in the CDR3. The germline V gene has CDR1 SGHAT and CDR2 FQNNGV. V was clipped by 5 bases and J by 3 bases, with 5 bases between them.

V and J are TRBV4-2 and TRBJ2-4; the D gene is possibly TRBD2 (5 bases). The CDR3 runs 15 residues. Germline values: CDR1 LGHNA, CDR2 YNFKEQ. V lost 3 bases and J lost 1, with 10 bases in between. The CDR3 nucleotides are TGTGCCAGCAGCCACGGGGTATGGGCCAAAAACATTCAGTACTTC. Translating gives CASSHGVWAKNIQYF.

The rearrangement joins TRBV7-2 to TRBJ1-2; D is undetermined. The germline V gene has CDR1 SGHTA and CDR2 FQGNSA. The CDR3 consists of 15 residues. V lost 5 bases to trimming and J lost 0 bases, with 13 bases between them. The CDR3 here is CASSPTGDANYGYTF. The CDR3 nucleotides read TGTGCCAGCAGCCCCACCGGCGATGCTAACTATGGCTACACCTTC.

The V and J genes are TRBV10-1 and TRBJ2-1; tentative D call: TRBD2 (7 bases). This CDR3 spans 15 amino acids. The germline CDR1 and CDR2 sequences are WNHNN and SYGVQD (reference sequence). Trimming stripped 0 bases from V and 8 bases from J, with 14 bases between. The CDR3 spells CASSESGGRLHEQFF. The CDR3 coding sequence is TGCGCCAGCAGTGAGTCGGGGGGGCGCCTACATGAGCAGTTCTTC.